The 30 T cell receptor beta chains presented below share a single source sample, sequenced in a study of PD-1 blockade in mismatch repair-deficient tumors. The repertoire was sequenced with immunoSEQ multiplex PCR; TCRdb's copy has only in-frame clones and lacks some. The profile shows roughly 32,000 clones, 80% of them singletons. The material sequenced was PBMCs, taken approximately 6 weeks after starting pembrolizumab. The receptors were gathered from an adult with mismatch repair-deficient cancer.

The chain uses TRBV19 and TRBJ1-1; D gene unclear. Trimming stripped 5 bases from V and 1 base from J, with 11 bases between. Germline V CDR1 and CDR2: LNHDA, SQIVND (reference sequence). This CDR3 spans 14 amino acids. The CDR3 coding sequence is TGTGCCAGTAGTCAAAGTCACGGGAACACTGAAGCTTTCTTT. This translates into CASSQSHGNTEAFF. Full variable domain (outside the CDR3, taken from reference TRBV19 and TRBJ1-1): DGGITQSPKYLFRKEGQNVTLSCEQNLNHDAMYWYRQDPGQGLRLIYYSQIVNDFQKGDIAEGYSVSREKKESFPLTVTSAQKNPTAFYLCASSQSHGNTEAFFGQGTRLTVV.

The CDR3 DNA sequence: TGCGCCAGCAGCTTGGCCCGATCTAGCGGGCCCCGCTCTGGGGCCAACGTCCTGACTTTC. Amino acids: CASSLARSSGPRSGANVLTF. The rearrangement links TRBV5-1 to TRBJ2-6; TRBD2 matches at 8 bases. The CDR3 has 20 amino acids. The germline V gene has CDR1 SGHRS and CDR2 YFSETQ. Trimming at V came to 0 bases and at J to 0 bases, leaving 11 bases not matched to a gene.

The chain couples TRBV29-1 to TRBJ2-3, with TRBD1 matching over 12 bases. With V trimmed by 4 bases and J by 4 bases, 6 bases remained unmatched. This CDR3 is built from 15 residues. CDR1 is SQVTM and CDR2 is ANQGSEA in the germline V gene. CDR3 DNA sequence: TGCAGCGTTGGTGGGACAGGGGGCCCCCCAGATACGCAGTATTTT. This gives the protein CSVGGTGGPPDTQYF.

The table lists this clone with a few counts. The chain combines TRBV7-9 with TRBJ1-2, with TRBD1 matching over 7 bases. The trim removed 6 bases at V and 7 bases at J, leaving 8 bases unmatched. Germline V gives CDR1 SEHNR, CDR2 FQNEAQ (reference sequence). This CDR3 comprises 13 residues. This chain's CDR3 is CASRRAGGGGYTF. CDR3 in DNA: TGTGCCAGCAGGCGGGCAGGGGGAGGTGGCTACACCTTC.

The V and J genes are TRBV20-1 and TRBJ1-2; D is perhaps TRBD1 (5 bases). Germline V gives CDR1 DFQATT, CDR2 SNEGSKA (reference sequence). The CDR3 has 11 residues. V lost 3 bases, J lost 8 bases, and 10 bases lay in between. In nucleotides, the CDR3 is TGCAGTGCTAGTGCAGGGATCGGCTACACCTTC. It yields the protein CSASAGIGYTF.

The CDR3 loop reads CASSFLAVAGKDEQFF. The CDR3 DNA is TGTGCCAGCAGTTTCCTAGCGGTGGCAGGAAAAGATGAGCAGTTCTTC. This rearrangement joins TRBV27 to TRBJ2-1, with 7 bases that match TRBD2. Germline values: CDR1 MNHEY, CDR2 SMNVEV (reference sequence). The CDR3 runs 16 residues. The V gene end was trimmed by 3 bases and the J gene end by 8 bases; junction bases not matched to a gene: 13.

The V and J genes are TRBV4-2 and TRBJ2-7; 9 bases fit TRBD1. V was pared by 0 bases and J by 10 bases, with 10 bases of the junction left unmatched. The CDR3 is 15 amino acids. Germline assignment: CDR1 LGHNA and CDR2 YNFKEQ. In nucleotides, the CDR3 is TGTGCCAGCAGCCAAGAGGACCGGGACAGGGATAGTCAGTACTTC. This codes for CASSQEDRDRDSQYF.

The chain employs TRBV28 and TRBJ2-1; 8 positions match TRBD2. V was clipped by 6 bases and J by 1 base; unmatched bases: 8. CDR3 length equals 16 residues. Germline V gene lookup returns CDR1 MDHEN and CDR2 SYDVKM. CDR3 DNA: TGTGCCAGCAGGGGCACTAGCGGTAGATCCTACAATGAGCAGTTCTTC. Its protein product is CASRGTSGRSYNEQFF.

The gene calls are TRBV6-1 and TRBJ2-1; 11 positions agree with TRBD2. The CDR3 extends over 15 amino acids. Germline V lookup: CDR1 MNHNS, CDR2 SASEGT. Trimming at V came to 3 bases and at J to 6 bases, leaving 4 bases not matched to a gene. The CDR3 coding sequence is TGTGCCAGCAGTGAGACTAGCGGGACGCCCAATGAGCAGTTCTTC. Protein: CASSETSGTPNEQFF.

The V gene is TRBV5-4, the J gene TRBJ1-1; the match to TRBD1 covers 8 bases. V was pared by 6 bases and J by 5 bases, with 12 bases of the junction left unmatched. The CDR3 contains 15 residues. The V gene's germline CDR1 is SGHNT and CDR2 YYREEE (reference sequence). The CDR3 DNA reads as TGTGCCAGCACCTCTCCCCCGGACAGGGCGACTGAAGCTTTCTTT. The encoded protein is CASTSPPDRATEAFF.

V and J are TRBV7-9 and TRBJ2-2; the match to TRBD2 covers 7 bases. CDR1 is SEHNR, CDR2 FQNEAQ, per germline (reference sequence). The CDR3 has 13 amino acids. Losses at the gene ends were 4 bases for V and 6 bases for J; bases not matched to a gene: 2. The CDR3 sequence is CASSSRGAGELFF. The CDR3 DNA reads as TGTGCCAGCAGCTCCCGGGGGGCCGGGGAGCTGTTTTTT. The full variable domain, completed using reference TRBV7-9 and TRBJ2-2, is DTGVSQNPRHKITKRGQNVTFRCDPISEHNRLYWYRQTLGQGPEFLTYFQNEAQLEKSRLLSDRFSAERPKGSFSTLEIQRTEQGDSAMYLCASSSRGAGELFFGEGSRLTVL.

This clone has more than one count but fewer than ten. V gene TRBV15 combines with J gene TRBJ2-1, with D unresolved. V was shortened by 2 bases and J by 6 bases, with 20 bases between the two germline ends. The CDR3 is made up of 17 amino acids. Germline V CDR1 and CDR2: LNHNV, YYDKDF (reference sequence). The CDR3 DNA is TGTGCCACCAGCAGACAAACCGGGTCTCTGGTGGGCAATGAGCAGTTCTTC. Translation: CATSRQTGSLVGNEQFF.

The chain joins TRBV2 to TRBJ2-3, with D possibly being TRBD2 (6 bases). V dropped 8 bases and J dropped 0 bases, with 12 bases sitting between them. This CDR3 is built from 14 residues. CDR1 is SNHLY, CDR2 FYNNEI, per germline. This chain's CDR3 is CASGLALSTDTQYF. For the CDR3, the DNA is TGTGCCAGCGGTCTAGCGCTTAGCACAGATACGCAGTATTTT.

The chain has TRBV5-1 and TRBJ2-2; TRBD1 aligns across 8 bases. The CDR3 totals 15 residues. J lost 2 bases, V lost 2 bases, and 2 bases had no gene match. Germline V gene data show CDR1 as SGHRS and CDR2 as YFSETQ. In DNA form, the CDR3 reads TGCGCCAGCAGCTTACAGGGGGTTAACACCGGGGAGCTGTTTTTT. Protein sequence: CASSLQGVNTGELFF.

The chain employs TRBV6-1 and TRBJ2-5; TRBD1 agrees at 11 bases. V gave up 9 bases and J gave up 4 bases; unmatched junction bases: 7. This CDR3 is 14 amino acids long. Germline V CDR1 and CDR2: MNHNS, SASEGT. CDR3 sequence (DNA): TGTGCCAGGAGGGACAGGGGGAGGGGAGAGACCCAGTACTTC. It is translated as CARRDRGRGETQYF.

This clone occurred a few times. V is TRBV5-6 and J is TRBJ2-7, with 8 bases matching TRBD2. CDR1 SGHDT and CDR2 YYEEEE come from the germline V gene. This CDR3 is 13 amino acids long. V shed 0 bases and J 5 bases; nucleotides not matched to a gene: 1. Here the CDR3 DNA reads TGTGCCAGCAGCTTGGCGGGAGGGAACGAGCAGTACTTC. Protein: CASSLAGGNEQYF.

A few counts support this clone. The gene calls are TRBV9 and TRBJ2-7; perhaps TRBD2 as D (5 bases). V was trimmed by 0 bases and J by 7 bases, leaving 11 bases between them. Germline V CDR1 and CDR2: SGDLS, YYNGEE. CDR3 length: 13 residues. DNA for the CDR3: TGTGCCAGCAGCGTAGAGCCGGGATCGGAGCAGTACTTC. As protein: CASSVEPGSEQYF.

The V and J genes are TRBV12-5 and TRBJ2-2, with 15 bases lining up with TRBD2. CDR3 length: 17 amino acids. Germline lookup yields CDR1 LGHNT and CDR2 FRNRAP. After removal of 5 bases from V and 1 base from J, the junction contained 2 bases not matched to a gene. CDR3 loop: CASGLGLAGGNTGELFF. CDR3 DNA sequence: TGTGCTAGTGGTCTGGGACTAGCGGGAGGGAACACCGGGGAGCTGTTTTTT.

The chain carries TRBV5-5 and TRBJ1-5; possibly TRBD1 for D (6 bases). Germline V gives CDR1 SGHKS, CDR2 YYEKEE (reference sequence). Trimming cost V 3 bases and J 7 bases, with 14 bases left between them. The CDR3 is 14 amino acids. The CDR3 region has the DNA TGTGCCAGCAGCTACGGGGGGGGCATGCAGCCCCAGCATTTT. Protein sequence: CASSYGGGMQPQHF.

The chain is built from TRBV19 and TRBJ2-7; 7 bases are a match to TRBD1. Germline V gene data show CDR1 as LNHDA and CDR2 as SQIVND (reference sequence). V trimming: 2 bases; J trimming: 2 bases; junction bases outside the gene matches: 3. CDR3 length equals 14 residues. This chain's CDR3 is CASSIRDRPYEQYF. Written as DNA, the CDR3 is TGTGCCAGTAGTATAAGGGACAGACCCTACGAGCAGTACTTC.

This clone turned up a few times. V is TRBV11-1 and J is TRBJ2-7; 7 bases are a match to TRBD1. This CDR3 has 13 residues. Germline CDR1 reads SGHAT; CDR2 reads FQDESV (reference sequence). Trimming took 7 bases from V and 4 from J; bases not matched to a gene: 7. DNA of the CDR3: TGTGCCAGCACCCGGGACAGCCTTTACGAGCAGTACTTC. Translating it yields CASTRDSLYEQYF.

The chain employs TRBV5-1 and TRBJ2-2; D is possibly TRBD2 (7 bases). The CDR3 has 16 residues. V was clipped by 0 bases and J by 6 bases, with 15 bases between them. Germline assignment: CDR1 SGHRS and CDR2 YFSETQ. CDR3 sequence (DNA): TGCGCCAGCAGCTTGGATGTAGGGGGGGAACCCGGGGAGCTGTTTTTT. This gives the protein CASSLDVGGEPGELFF. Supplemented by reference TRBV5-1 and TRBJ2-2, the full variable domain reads KAGVTQTPRYLIKTRGQQVTLSCSPISGHRSVSWYQQTPGQGLQFLFEYFSETQRNKGNFPGRFSGRQFSNSRSEMNVSTLELGDSALYLCASSLDVGGEPGELFFGEGSRLTVL.

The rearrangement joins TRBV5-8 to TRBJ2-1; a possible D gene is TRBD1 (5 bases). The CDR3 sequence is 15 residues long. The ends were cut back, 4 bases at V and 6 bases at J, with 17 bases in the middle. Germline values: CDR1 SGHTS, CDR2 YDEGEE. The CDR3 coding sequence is TGTGCCAGCAGCCCGTGGGCAGGGATAGGCAATGAGCAGTTCTTC. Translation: CASSPWAGIGNEQFF.

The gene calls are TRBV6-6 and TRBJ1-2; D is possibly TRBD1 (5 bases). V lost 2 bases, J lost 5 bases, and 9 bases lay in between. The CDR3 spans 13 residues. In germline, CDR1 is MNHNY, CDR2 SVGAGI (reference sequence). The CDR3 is CASSYAQDYGYTF. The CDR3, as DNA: TGTGCCAGCAGTTACGCACAGGATTATGGCTACACCTTC.

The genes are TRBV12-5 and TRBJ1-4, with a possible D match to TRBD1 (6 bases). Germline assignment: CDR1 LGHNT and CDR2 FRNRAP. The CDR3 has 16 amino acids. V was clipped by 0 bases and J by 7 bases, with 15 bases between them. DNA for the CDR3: TGTGCTAGTGGTTTGGTAAGGGGGGGGCTCGGTGAAAAACTGTTTTTT. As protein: CASGLVRGGLGEKLFF. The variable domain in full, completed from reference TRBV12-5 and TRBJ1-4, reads DARVTQTPRHKVTEMGQEVTMRCQPILGHNTVFWYRQTMMQGLELLAYFRNRAPLDDSGMPKDRFSAEMPDATLATLKIQPSEPRDSAVYFCASGLVRGGLGEKLFFGSGTQLSVL.

This CDR3 is CASSDVQGAGANVLTF. As DNA, the CDR3 is TGTGCCAGCAGCGACGTACAGGGGGCTGGGGCCAACGTCCTGACTTTC. The gene calls are TRBV5-6 and TRBJ2-6; the match to TRBD1 covers 8 bases. The CDR3 is made up of 16 amino acids. V shed 4 bases, J shed 2 bases, and the junction held 5 bases outside the gene matches. Germline lookup yields CDR1 SGHDT and CDR2 YYEEEE. Variable domain in full (rest from reference TRBV5-6 and TRBJ2-6): DAGVTQSPTHLIKTRGQQVTLRCSPKSGHDTVSWYQQALGQGPQFIFQYYEEEERQRGNFPDRFSGHQFPNYSSELNVNALLLGDSALYLCASSDVQGAGANVLTFGAGSRLTVL.

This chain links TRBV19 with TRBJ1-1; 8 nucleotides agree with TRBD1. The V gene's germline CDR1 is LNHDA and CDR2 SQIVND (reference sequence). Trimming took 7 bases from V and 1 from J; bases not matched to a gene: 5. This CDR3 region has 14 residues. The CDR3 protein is CASKWQGANTEAFF. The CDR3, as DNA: TGTGCCAGTAAGTGGCAGGGGGCGAACACTGAAGCTTTCTTT. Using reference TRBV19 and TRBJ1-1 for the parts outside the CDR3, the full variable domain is DGGITQSPKYLFRKEGQNVTLSCEQNLNHDAMYWYRQDPGQGLRLIYYSQIVNDFQKGDIAEGYSVSREKKESFPLTVTSAQKNPTAFYLCASKWQGANTEAFFGQGTRLTVV.

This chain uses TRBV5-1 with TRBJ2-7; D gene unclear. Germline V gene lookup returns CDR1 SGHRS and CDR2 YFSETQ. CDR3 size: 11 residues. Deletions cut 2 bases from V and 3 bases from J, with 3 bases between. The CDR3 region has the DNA TGCGCCAGCAGCTTATACTACGAGCAGTACTTC. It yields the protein CASSLYYEQYF.

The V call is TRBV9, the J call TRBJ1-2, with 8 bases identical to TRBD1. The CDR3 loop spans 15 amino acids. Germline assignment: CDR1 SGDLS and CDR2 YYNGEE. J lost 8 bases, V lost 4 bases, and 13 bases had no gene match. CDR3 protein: CASSSGGERAGGYTF. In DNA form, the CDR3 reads TGTGCCAGCAGCTCAGGGGGCGAGCGGGCGGGAGGCTACACCTTC.

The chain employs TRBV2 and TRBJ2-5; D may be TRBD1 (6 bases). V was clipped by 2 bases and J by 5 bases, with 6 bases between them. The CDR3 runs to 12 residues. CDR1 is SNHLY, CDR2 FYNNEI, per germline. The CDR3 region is CASSEQGETQYF. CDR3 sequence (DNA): TGTGCCAGCAGTGAACAGGGGGAGACCCAGTACTTC.